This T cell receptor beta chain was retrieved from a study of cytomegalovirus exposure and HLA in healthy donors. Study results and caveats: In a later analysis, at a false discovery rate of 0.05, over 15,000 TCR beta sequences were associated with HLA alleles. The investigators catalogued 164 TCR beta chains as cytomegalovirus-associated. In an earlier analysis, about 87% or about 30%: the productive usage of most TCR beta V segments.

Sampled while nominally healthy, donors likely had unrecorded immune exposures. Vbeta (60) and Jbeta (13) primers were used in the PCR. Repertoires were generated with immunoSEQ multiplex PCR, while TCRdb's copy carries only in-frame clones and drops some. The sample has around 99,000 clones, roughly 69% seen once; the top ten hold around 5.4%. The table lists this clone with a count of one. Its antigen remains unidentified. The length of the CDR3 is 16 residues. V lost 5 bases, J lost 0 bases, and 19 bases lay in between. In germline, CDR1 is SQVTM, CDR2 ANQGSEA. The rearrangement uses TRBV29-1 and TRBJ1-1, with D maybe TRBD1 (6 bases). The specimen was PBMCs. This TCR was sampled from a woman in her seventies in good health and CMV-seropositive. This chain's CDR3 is CSVSRQATIMNTEAFF. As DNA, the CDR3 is TGCAGCGTTTCACGACAGGCAACGATTATGAACACTGAAGCTTTCTTT. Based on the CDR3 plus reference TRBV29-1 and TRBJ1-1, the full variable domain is SAVISQKPSRDICQRGTSLTIQCQVDSQVTMMFWYRQQPGQSLTLIATANQGSEATYESGFVIDKFPISRPNLTFSTLTVSNMSPEDSSIYLCSVSRQATIMNTEAFFGQGTRLTVV.